These 32 T cell receptor beta chains were all obtained from the same sample, sequenced in a study of regulatory T cells in long-lasting Graves disease. Relying on iRepertoire HTBI primers and Arm-PCR of CDR3 regions, the team built TCR beta libraries. TCRdb analysed the multiplex PCR reads with MiXCR anew, one entry per CDR3 protein. Of 400,000 to 450,000 distinct CDR3 sequences in the sample, about a quarter were seen once. Time point meaning: persistent/refractory GD, antithyroid drugs over 5 years with positive TRAb. Generation of the TCR library employed RNA extracted from PBMCs. Sequenced here: peripheral blood mononuclear cells (PBMCs), sampled when the disease was refractory, from a patient treated with antithyroid drugs. The receptor source for this set is a female donor with Graves disease.

This clonotype was seen only a few times. The chain carries TRBV20-1 and TRBJ1-1; 12 bases map to TRBD1. V was clipped by 1 base and J by 0 bases; unmatched bases: 6. The CDR3 consists of 17 residues. Germline CDR1 and CDR2: DFQATT and SNEGSKA (reference sequence). In DNA form, the CDR3 reads TGCAGTGCTAGAGCTCGGGACAGGGGGCCCGTGAACACTGAAGCTTTCTTT. Translated, it gives CSARARDRGPVNTEAFF.

This clonotype has a handful of counts. J is TRBJ1-1 and V is TRBV5-1; D ambiguous. CDR3 length equals 14 residues. The germline V gene encodes CDR1 SGHRS and CDR2 YFSETQ. The V end lost 2 bases, the J end lost 1 base, and 9 bases lay between the germline ends. The CDR3 DNA reads as TGCGCCAGCAGCTTCGCACAGTCGAACACTGAAGCTTTCTTT. This codes for CASSFAQSNTEAFF.

The chain carries TRBV28 and TRBJ1-3, with D maybe TRBD1 (6 bases). The V and J ends lost 6 bases and 1 base respectively, with 13 bases between them. The germline CDR1 and CDR2 sequences are MDHEN and SYDVKM. CDR3 length: 15 residues. The CDR3 protein is CASSPQGTSGNTIYF. The CDR3 bases are TGTGCCAGCAGCCCTCAGGGGACTTCTGGAAACACCATATATTTT.

This clonotype was counted at least ten times. The rearrangement uses TRBV2 and TRBJ2-7; 12 positions match TRBD2. V lost 5 bases, J lost 0 bases, and 5 bases stayed unmatched. CDR3 length: 16 amino acids. Germline V lookup: CDR1 SNHLY, CDR2 FYNNEI. The chain's CDR3 is CASSRLAGASSYEQYF. The CDR3 bases are TGTGCCAGCAGTAGACTAGCGGGAGCGAGCTCCTACGAGCAGTACTTC.

This clonotype was observed a handful of times. The rearrangement joins TRBV3-1 to TRBJ2-7; no reliable D call. The germline CDR1 and CDR2 sequences are LGHDT and YNNKEL (reference sequence). The CDR3 spans 13 residues. Trimming pared 5 bases from V and 7 bases from J, leaving 15 bases between. The CDR3 reads CASSTQATVEQYF. DNA of the CDR3: TGTGCCAGCAGCACGCAGGCTACGGTGGAGCAGTACTTC.

This clonotype appeared a few times. This chain connects TRBV28 to TRBJ2-2, with D unresolved. V dropped 6 bases and J dropped 11 bases, with 13 bases sitting between them. CDR1 MDHEN and CDR2 SYDVKM come from the germline V gene. The CDR3 runs 12 residues. This CDR3 is CASRRSRPELFF. CDR3 DNA sequence: TGTGCCAGCAGAAGATCCAGGCCAGAGCTGTTTTTT. The whole variable domain, filled in from reference TRBV28 and TRBJ2-2, reads DVKVTQSSRYLVKRTGEKVFLECVQDMDHENMFWYRQDPGLGLRLIYFSYDVKMKEKGDIPEGYSVSREKKERFSLILESASTNQTSMYLCASRRSRPELFFGEGSRLTVL.

CDR3 loop: CASSLSAGVKPQHF. For the CDR3, the DNA is TGTGCCAGCTCTTTATCGGCAGGGGTGAAGCCCCAGCATTTT. The chain joins TRBV6-1 to TRBJ1-5; D perhaps matches TRBD1 (6 bases). Trimming took off 8 bases at V and 8 bases at J, with 19 bases between the two ends. CDR1 MNHNS and CDR2 SASEGT come from the germline V gene. The CDR3 extends over 14 amino acids.

On this clonotype itself: A clone one base away is much larger, so this may be a read error. V and J are TRBV7-9 and TRBJ2-7; D unresolved. The CDR3 length is 15 residues. Trimming took off 6 bases at V and 0 bases at J, with 15 bases between the two ends. CDR1 is SEHNR, CDR2 FQNEAQ, per germline (reference sequence). The CDR3 region is CASSLTEFNSYEQYF. CDR3 sequence (DNA): TGTGCCAGCAGTTTAACGGAGTTTAACTCCTACGAGCAGTACTTC.

In its sample, this clonotype was seen a few times. The chain employs TRBV7-9 and TRBJ1-3; D gene ambiguous. CDR1 is SEHNR, CDR2 FQNEAQ, per germline (reference sequence). The CDR3 is 13 residues long. V was trimmed by 4 bases and J by 4 bases, leaving 8 bases between them. The CDR3 reads CASSYGSGNTIYF. For the CDR3, the DNA is TGTGCCAGCAGCTACGGGAGCGGAAACACCATATATTTT.

This clonotype was recorded a few times. This rearrangement joins TRBV18 to TRBJ2-7, with a weak D call TRBD2 (5 bases). Trimming removed 3 bases from V and 3 bases from J, with 12 bases in between. Germline V CDR1 and CDR2: KGHSH, LQKENI. The CDR3 sequence is 14 residues long. The CDR3 nucleotides read TGTGCCAGCTCACCCGGGCGGGCGCTCTACGAGCAGTACTTC. Protein product: CASSPGRALYEQYF.

This clonotype was detected ten times or more. The chain has TRBV2 and TRBJ2-2; D unresolved. V lost 6 bases to trimming and J lost 6 bases, with 8 bases between them. Germline assignment: CDR1 SNHLY and CDR2 FYNNEI. This CDR3 comprises 12 residues. The CDR3 loop is CASSVAAGELFF. DNA for the CDR3: TGTGCCAGCAGCGTCGCGGCCGGGGAGCTGTTTTTT.

The table lists this clonotype with a count of one. V and J are TRBV7-3 and TRBJ1-5, with D possibly matching TRBD1 (6 bases). V was clipped by 9 bases and J by 6 bases, with 18 bases between them. Germline CDR1 is SGHTA and CDR2 is FQGTGA. CDR3 size: 14 residues. The CDR3 DNA sequence: TGTGCCAGTAGTACCCAGGGGACAAGTCAGCCCCAGCATTTT. Translation: CASSTQGTSQPQHF.

The chain has TRBV2 and TRBJ2-3, with a possible D match to TRBD1 (6 bases). The length of the CDR3 is 17 residues. Per the germline V gene, CDR1 is SNHLY and CDR2 is FYNNEI. V was cut by 6 bases and J by 4 bases, with 23 bases left in between. The DNA for the CDR3 is TGTGCCAGCAGCCCCCGGCAGGGGACCCTCCCGGCAGATACGCAGTATTTT. Amino acids: CASSPRQGTLPADTQYF.

To note about this clonotype: One end of the junction fails to match germline, which may point to a read error. The chain has TRBV5-6 and TRBJ1-2; 10 bases map to TRBD1. The V gene's germline CDR1 is SGHDT and CDR2 YYEEEE. The CDR3 is 19 residues long. The CDR3 DNA sequence: TGTGCCGGCAGCTTGTGGGGGTTTGGAGGCGGGACAGGGGACTATGGCTACACCTTC. Its translation is CAGSLWGFGGGTGDYGYTF.

This clonotype was found many times. The rearrangement uses TRBV7-2 and TRBJ2-7, with D hard to call. CDR1 is SGHTA, CDR2 FQGNSA, per germline. The CDR3 loop spans 15 amino acids. Trimming shortened V by 5 bases and J by 1 base, and 15 bases separated the two germline ends. The CDR3 region is CASSPMDGKSYEQYF. CDR3 DNA: TGTGCCAGCAGCCCCATGGACGGAAAATCCTACGAGCAGTACTTC.

This rearrangement joins TRBV30 to TRBJ2-7; D might be TRBD2 (5 bases). Germline loops: CDR1 GTSNPN, CDR2 SVGIG (reference sequence). Trimming took off 0 bases at V and 3 bases at J, with 27 bases between the two ends. This CDR3 contains 19 residues. CDR3 in amino acids: CAWSVGYFSNQVRGYEQYF. CDR3 DNA: TGTGCCTGGAGTGTGGGGTACTTTTCGAACCAAGTTCGGGGCTACGAGCAGTACTTC.

The chain is built from TRBV29-1 and TRBJ1-1; 8 bases agree with TRBD1. CDR3 length: 14 residues. V shed 6 bases and J 4 bases; nucleotides not matched to a gene: 10. The V gene's germline CDR1 is SQVTM and CDR2 ANQGSEA. In nucleotides, the CDR3 is TGCAGCGTACGACAGGGGAGTGTGGTCACTGAAGCTTTCTTT. The encoded protein is CSVRQGSVVTEAFF.

The V gene is TRBV7-2, the J gene TRBJ2-7; 7 bases map to TRBD1. V gave up 2 bases and J gave up 3 bases; unmatched junction bases: 7. The CDR3 spans 15 residues. In germline, CDR1 is SGHTA, CDR2 FQGNSA. The DNA of the CDR3 is TGTGCCAGCAGCTTACGGCCCGACAGGGTCTACGAGCAGTACTTC. This gives the protein CASSLRPDRVYEQYF.

This clonotype came up a few times. The CDR3 nucleotides are TGCAGCGTTAGAGTTGGGGGGGTAAGGAACACTGAAGCTTTCTTT. This translates into CSVRVGGVRNTEAFF. The V gene is TRBV29-1, the J gene TRBJ1-1, with a tentative D call TRBD1 (5 bases). CDR3 length: 15 amino acids. V was clipped by 5 bases and J by 1 base, with 17 bases between them. Germline V CDR1 and CDR2: SQVTM, ANQGSEA.

As for this clonotype: A much larger clone lies one base from this, so it may be a read error. This chain connects TRBV12-3 or TRBV12-4 to TRBJ2-7; 12 bases are shared with TRBD2. The CDR3 spans 19 residues. The CDR3 region is CASTLHGASGRASRYEQYF. The CDR3 DNA is TGTGCCAGCACTTTACATGGTGCTAGCGGGAGGGCTAGTAGGTACGAGCAGTACTTC.

The chain is built from TRBV7-2 and TRBJ1-2; TRBD1 matches 7 bases. The CDR3 has 16 amino acids. Germline V CDR1 and CDR2: SGHTA, FQGNSA. V lost 2 bases, J lost 7 bases, and 13 bases stayed unmatched. Written as DNA, the CDR3 is TGTGCCAGCAGCTTAACGAGACAGGGCTTCCTAGGTGGCTACACCTTC. Its protein is CASSLTRQGFLGGYTF.

V usage is TRBV7-8 and J usage is TRBJ2-3; 8 positions match TRBD2. The CDR3 consists of 13 residues. CDR1 and CDR2 (germline): SGHVS, FQNEAQ. With 0 bases clipped from V and 9 bases from J, the junction kept 2 bases outside the gene matches. CDR3 sequence reads: CASSLAVAGTQYF. CDR3 DNA sequence: TGTGCCAGCAGCTTAGCAGTAGCGGGAACGCAGTATTTT.

This clonotype was picked up many times. V usage is TRBV15 and J usage is TRBJ2-7, with 7 bases aligning to TRBD2. Germline loops: CDR1 LNHNV, CDR2 YYDKDF (reference sequence). J lost 0 bases, V lost 9 bases, and 8 bases had no gene match. CDR3 length: 14 residues. The CDR3 sequence is CATRSGASSYEQYF. In nucleotides, the CDR3 is TGTGCCACGAGAAGCGGGGCTAGCTCCTACGAGCAGTACTTC.

V gene TRBV27 combines with J gene TRBJ2-1; 7 bases map to TRBD2. The CDR3 runs 15 residues. The germline CDR1 and CDR2 sequences are MNHEY and SMNVEV (reference sequence). The ends lost 3 bases at V and 3 bases at J; junction bases unmatched: 5. CDR3 loop: CASSFTWDYYNEQFF. In DNA form, the CDR3 reads TGTGCCAGCAGTTTCACCTGGGACTACTACAATGAGCAGTTCTTC.

The table lists this clonotype with a few counts. This may be a read error: a much more frequent sequence differs by one nucleotide. The V and J genes are TRBV2 and TRBJ1-1, with 7 nucleotides matching TRBD1. This CDR3 has 14 residues. Germline CDR1 and CDR2: SNHLY and FYNNEI. CDR3 nucleotides: TGTGTCAGCAGTGACAGGGAATGGTTCGCTGAAGCTTTCTTT. This translates into CVSSDREWFAEAFF.

At least ten counts were recorded for this clonotype. The genes are TRBV2 and TRBJ2-5; no clear D gene. The V end was cut by 0 bases, the J end by 1 base, with 6 bases between. The CDR3 totals 14 residues. Germline V gene sequence: CDR1 SNHLY, CDR2 FYNNEI. DNA of the CDR3: TGTGCCAGCAGTGAAGCTATGGCCCAAGAGACCCAGTACTTC. Its protein is CASSEAMAQETQYF. The whole variable domain, filled in from reference TRBV2 and TRBJ2-5, reads EPEVTQTPSHQVTQMGQEVILRCVPISNHLYFYWYRQILGQKVEFLVSFYNNEISEKSEIFDDQFSVERPDGSNFTLKIRSTKLEDSAMYFCASSEAMAQETQYFGPGTRLLVL.

The chain is built from TRBV20-1 and TRBJ2-5; D uncertain. This CDR3 is built from 14 residues. The V gene's germline CDR1 is DFQATT and CDR2 SNEGSKA (reference sequence). The V end lost 0 bases, the J end lost 5 bases, and 13 bases lay between the germline ends. CDR3 residues: CSARDRAPGETQYF. The CDR3 DNA sequence: TGCAGTGCTAGAGATCGTGCCCCTGGGGAGACCCAGTACTTC.

This clonotype was observed at least ten times. V is TRBV11-2 and J is TRBJ2-5; no reliable D call. Trimming took off 0 bases at V and 5 bases at J, with 13 bases between the two ends. CDR3 length equals 15 residues. Per germline, CDR1 SGHAT and CDR2 FQNNGV. The CDR3: CASSLEGIAVETQYF. DNA for the CDR3: TGTGCCAGCAGCTTAGAGGGGATCGCTGTGGAGACCCAGTACTTC. Full variable domain (missing parts from reference TRBV11-2 and TRBJ2-5): EAGVAQSPRYKIIEKRQSVAFWCNPISGHATLYWYQQILGQGPKLLIQFQNNGVVDDSQLPKDRFSAERLKGVDSTLKIQPAKLEDSAVYLCASSLEGIAVETQYFGPGTRLLVL.

The V gene is TRBV5-8, the J gene TRBJ1-2; D might be TRBD1 (6 bases). Trimming shortened V by 5 bases and J by 0 bases, and 17 bases separated the two germline ends. Per germline, CDR1 SGHTS and CDR2 YDEGEE. This CDR3 contains 16 residues. CDR3 nucleotide sequence: TGTGCCAGCAGACCCACAGGGCCGTTAGCTAACTATGGCTACACCTTC. It translates to CASRPTGPLANYGYTF.

The genes are TRBV12-3 or TRBV12-4 and TRBJ2-5, with 9 bases identical to TRBD2. The CDR3 is made up of 17 amino acids. Losses at the gene ends were 3 bases for V and 7 bases for J; bases not matched to a gene: 15. This CDR3 is CASSFRGGSGRRGTQYF. CDR3 coding DNA: TGTGCCAGCAGTTTTAGAGGCGGTAGCGGGAGAAGGGGGACCCAGTACTTC.

There are many counts of this clonotype. The chain recombines TRBV12-3 or TRBV12-4 with TRBJ2-2; 12 nucleotides align to TRBD2. Trimming at V came to 4 bases and at J to 4 bases, leaving 4 bases not matched to a gene. This CDR3 has 16 residues. CDR3 sequence: CASSYGLAGFTGELFF. CDR3 nucleotide sequence: TGTGCCAGCAGTTATGGACTAGCGGGGTTCACCGGGGAGCTGTTTTTT.

CDR3 nucleotide sequence: TGCAGTGCTAGAGTCCGAAGGGCTGAAGCTTTCTTT. Its translation is CSARVRRAEAFF. This chain links TRBV20-1 with TRBJ1-1; D gene uncertain. Trimming cost V 1 base and J 6 bases, with 9 bases left between them. CDR1 is DFQATT, CDR2 SNEGSKA, per germline (reference sequence). The CDR3 loop spans 12 amino acids.